The TCR beta chain under discussion was sequenced for a study of blood T cell repertoires in COVID-19. For the study at large: The origin of the acute and convalescent COVID-19 samples was the United States, Italy and Spain. The analysed material was cDNA or gDNA that came from T cells, B-cell-depleted T cells, or PBMCs.

The V and J ends lost 8 bases and 6 bases respectively, with 10 bases between them. The CDR3 sequence is 11 residues long. Per the original data handling: For nucleated cells, counts were estimated from reference gene primer amplification. Data came from immunoSEQ multiplex PCR; TCRdb stores just in-frame clones and leaves some out. The D gene and trimming were derived from the DNA, and the V and J assignments and clone size from that table. The data show 130,000 to 150,000 clones, around four fifths seen once. J is TRBJ1-2 and V is TRBV12-3 or TRBV12-4, with D unclear. This TCR was recovered from a human donor in a cohort sampled during active COVID-19. The source material was peripheral blood. CDR3 region: CASGGWDGYTF. The CDR3 DNA sequence: TGTGCCAGCGGAGGGTGGGATGGCTACACCTTC.